This TCR beta chain was captured in a study of persistence of HIV-infected CD4 T cells. Nonspecific anti-CD3/anti-CD28 bead stimulation represents the broad CD4+ T cell repertoire. Responding CD4+ T cells were sorted by upregulation of both CD40 ligand and CD69. Germline V gene sequence: CDR1 SGHNT, CDR2 YENEEA. V lost 5 bases and J lost 7; bases outside the gene matches: 9. The CDR3 spans 17 residues. Comments on this clone: What it binds is unknown.

The libraries were made with immunoSEQ version 4 in survey mode. This table comes from immunoSEQ multiplex PCR, and its TCRdb copy is limited to in-frame clones, with some not included. The sample includes about 37,000 clones, approximately 90% of them seen just once. The sequences come from CD4+ T cells sorted from PBMCs after roughly 18-hour stimulation, collected from a patient who received antiretroviral therapy. This chain links TRBV11-3 with TRBJ2-1, with TRBD2 matching 15 bases. This TCR derives from an adult man with HIV who was CMV-seropositive. The CDR3 loop reads CASSTTGTSGRRNEQFF. CDR3 DNA sequence: TGTGCCAGCAGCACAACCGGGACTAGCGGGAGGAGAAATGAGCAGTTCTTC. Complete variable domain (other parts from reference TRBV11-3 and TRBJ2-1): EAGVVQSPRYKIIEKKQPVAFWCNPISGHNTLYWYLQNLGQGPELLIRYENEEAVDDSQLPKDRFSAERLKGVDSTLKIQPAELGDSAVYLCASSTTGTSGRRNEQFFGPGTRLTVL.